The TCR beta chain described here comes from a study of T cells in Graves' hyperthyroidism and ophthalmopathy. Amplification targeted TCR beta CDR3 regions from RNA transcripts. HTBI primers were used for first-round RT-PCR of the TCR CDR3. TCRdb reanalysed the multiplex PCR reads using MiXCR and keeps one entry per CDR3 protein. The sample has roughly 400,000 distinct CDR3 sequences, 20% to 25% seen once. Sequenced: blood. The receptor comes from a man between 45 and 60 years old with Graves' hyperthyroidism.

This chain's CDR3 is CASSSAGTGGFYEQYF. In DNA, the CDR3 is TGTGCCAGCAGTTCAGCCGGGACAGGGGGATTCTACGAGCAGTACTTC. J is TRBJ2-7 and V is TRBV28, with 11 positions matching TRBD1. The J segment lost 3 bases and the V segment lost 4 bases, leaving 8 bases of the junction unmatched. Germline values: CDR1 MDHEN, CDR2 SYDVKM. The CDR3 is made up of 16 amino acids. The full variable domain, completed using reference TRBV28 and TRBJ2-7, is DVKVTQSSRYLVKRTGEKVFLECVQDMDHENMFWYRQDPGLGLRLIYFSYDVKMKEKGDIPEGYSVSREKKERFSLILESASTNQTSMYLCASSSAGTGGFYEQYFGPGTRLTVT.